This paragraph covers one TCR beta chain sequence. Antigen: not known. It was CD45RO-negative cells, positively selected for CCR7, that made up naive CD8 cells, with terminally differentiated effector memory CD45RA+ cells excluded. The entry originates in a study of shared clonotypes between healthy human individuals. Study in general: CD8 memory received one plate per donor, CD8 naive two, CD4 memory three and CD4 naive three.

Here immunoSEQ multiplex PCR was the method, and the copy in TCRdb shows in-frame clones only, minus some. This repertoire shows about 2 million clones, about 95% found once; its top ten account for more than 0.9%. Study-wide points: Only blood samples were collected, and tissue repertoires likely differ.

CDR1 and CDR2 (germline): MNHEY, SVGAGI. V was clipped by 6 bases and J by 8 bases; unmatched bases: 15. The length of the CDR3 is 15 residues. The V call is TRBV6-5, the J call TRBJ1-2; TRBD1 aligns across 7 bases. Source material: naive CD8+ T cells sorted from blood. The source of this sequence is a man younger than 30 in good health. CDR3 sequence reads: CASRGAGTAVWGYTF. CDR3 nucleotide sequence: TGTGCCAGCAGGGGGGCCGGGACAGCCGTCTGGGGCTACACCTTC.